This is a list of T cell receptor beta chains from one sample in a study of cytomegalovirus exposure and HLA in healthy donors. TCRdb's table, derived via immunoSEQ multiplex PCR, lists solely in-frame clones and lacks some. Among 75,000 to 80,000 clones listed, around 80% were seen once. The specimen sequenced was PBMCs. These receptors were obtained from a male donor in good health and CMV-seropositive. The CDR3 runs from the conserved cysteine through the conserved F or W. D genes are given only for firm matches. A row's size may be missing; if present it is once, few, many or a size class.

CDR3 protein | CDR3 DNA | D gene | J gene | V gene | clone size
CSVLDRGKSYEQYF | TGCAGCGTTCTAGACAGGGGAAAAAGTTACGAGCAGTACTTC | TRBD1 | TRBJ2-7 | TRBV29-1 | NA
CASSLLRSRSGANVLTF | TGTGCCAGCAGCTTGTTGAGGTCTCGCTCTGGGGCCAACGTCCTGACTTTC | NA | TRBJ2-6 | TRBV5-4 | NA
CASSYIAGGDTDTQYF | TGTGCCAGCAGCTATATAGCGGGAGGGGACACAGATACGCAGTATTTT | TRBD2 | TRBJ2-3 | TRBV5-4 | NA
CASSLADRGLPQHF | TGTGCCAGCAGCTTAGCGGACAGGGGGCTACCCCAGCATTTT | TRBD1 | TRBJ1-5 | TRBV11-2 | NA
CASSLDRGSEAFF | TGTGCCAGCAGCTTAGACCGGGGTTCTGAAGCTTTCTTT | NA | TRBJ1-1 | TRBV11-3 | once
CASSGWMGQANTGELFF | TGTGCCAGCAGCGGGTGGATGGGACAGGCTAACACCGGGGAGCTGTTTTTT | TRBD1 | TRBJ2-2 | TRBV9 | NA
CASWGAGGSTGELFF | TGTGCCTCCTGGGGAGCGGGGGGGTCCACCGGGGAGCTGTTTTTT | TRBD2 | TRBJ2-2 | TRBV30 | NA
CASSLIPPTRTALNTEAFF | TGTGCCAGCAGCCTTATCCCCCCCACTCGGACAGCGTTGAACACTGAAGCTTTCTTT | NA | TRBJ1-1 | TRBV27 | NA
CASGGAFSSYEQYF | TGTGCCAGCGGGGGGGCCTTCAGCTCCTACGAGCAGTACTTC | NA | TRBJ2-7 | TRBV2 | NA
CASSSPLAGADEQYF | TGTGCCAGCAGCTCTCCGTTAGCGGGAGCCGACGAGCAGTACTTC | TRBD2 | TRBJ2-7 | TRBV7-3 | few
CSSSLDSDEQFF | TGTTCCAGCAGCTTAGATTCTGATGAGCAGTTCTTC | NA | TRBJ2-1 | TRBV7-9 | NA
CASGGTDSYEQYF | TGCGCCAGCGGGGGGACGGATTCCTACGAGCAGTACTTC | NA | TRBJ2-7 | TRBV5-1 | few
CASHLWGEFYNEQFF | TGTGCCAGTCACCTTTGGGGGGAGTTCTACAATGAGCAGTTCTTC | NA | TRBJ2-1 | TRBV28 | once
CASRDTGSTEAFF | TGTGCCAGCAGAGATACAGGGAGCACTGAAGCTTTCTTT | NA | TRBJ1-1 | TRBV6-4 | NA
CAWSAPWEGGYSGNTIYF | TGTGCCTGGAGTGCCCCATGGGAGGGGGGTTACTCTGGAAACACCATATATTTT | NA | TRBJ1-3 | TRBV30 | few
CASSLGLAGASGANVLTF | TGCGCCAGCAGCTTGGGTCTAGCGGGAGCCTCTGGGGCCAACGTCCTGACTTTC | TRBD2 | TRBJ2-6 | TRBV5-1 | NA